Listed below are T cell receptor beta chains from one sample, sequenced in a study of blood T cell repertoires in COVID-19. Data came from immunoSEQ multiplex PCR; TCRdb stores just in-frame clones and leaves some out. The table shows about 280,000 clones, with 85% occurring only once. The sample comprised PBMCs or T cells enriched from blood (not recorded which). These receptors all stem from a woman aged 45 to 65 who had recovered from COVID-19. Each CDR3 is given with its conserved first and last residue. The D gene is left open where the match is weak. Size is stated for part of the rows, as once, few or many counts, or as a class when the clone is expanded.

clone_size	v_call	d_call	j_call	cdr3_aa	cdr3_nt
NA	TRBV5-1	TRBD2	TRBJ2-7	CASSPTGLAGDEQYF	TGCGCCAGCAGCCCAACGGGACTAGCGGGAGACGAGCAGTACTTC
NA	TRBV15	NA	TRBJ2-5	CATSRGQSETQYF	TGTGCCACCAGCAGAGGACAGTCGGAGACCCAGTACTTC
NA	TRBV30	NA	TRBJ1-6	CAIRTGPLGSPLHF	TGTGCCATTAGAACAGGGCCCTTGGGTTCACCCCTCCACTTT
once	TRBV5-8	TRBD1	TRBJ1-2	CASRGRTGYDYGYTF	TGTGCCAGCAGGGGACGGACAGGGTACGACTATGGCTACACCTTC
NA	TRBV6-1	NA	TRBJ2-3	CASSELDYRSDTQYF	TGTGCCAGCAGTGAACTTGACTACCGCTCAGATACGCAGTATTTT
once	TRBV9	NA	TRBJ1-1	CASSPGGGSNTEAFF	TGTGCCAGCAGCCCCGGCGGGGGTTCGAACACTGAAGCTTTCTTT
NA	TRBV5-1	TRBD2	TRBJ2-3	CASSLIAGGPTDTQYF	TGCGCCAGCAGCTTGATAGCGGGGGGACCCACAGATACGCAGTATTTT
NA	TRBV2	NA	TRBJ1-1	CASSVTGEGTEAFF	TGTGCCAGCAGTGTCACCGGGGAAGGGACTGAAGCTTTCTTT
NA	TRBV5-1	NA	TRBJ2-3	CASSKDRRTDTQYF	TGCGCCAGCAGCAAAGACAGACGCACAGATACGCAGTATTTT
once	TRBV4-1	TRBD1	TRBJ1-2	CASSLLNRGGYTF	TGCGCCAGCAGCCTCCTAAACAGGGGGGGCTACACCTTC
once	TRBV6-4	TRBD1	TRBJ1-2	CASSDAWTGGHSPDGYTF	TGTGCCAGCAGTGACGCTTGGACAGGGGGGCATTCCCCAGATGGCTACACCTTC
NA	TRBV12-5	TRBD1	TRBJ1-1	CASGLATRDRVTEAFF	TGTGCTAGTGGTTTGGCCACCCGGGACAGGGTTACTGAAGCTTTCTTT
NA	TRBV10-3	NA	TRBJ2-1	CAIQSILYNEQFF	TGTGCCATCCAGTCGATCCTCTACAATGAGCAGTTCTTC
NA	TRBV5-8	NA	TRBJ2-3	CASSQTRDFYTDTQYF	TGTGCCAGCAGCCAGACGAGGGATTTCTACACAGATACGCAGTATTTT
NA	TRBV5-1	NA	TRBJ2-4	CASSLGGENIQYF	TGCGCCAGCAGCCTGGGGGGAGAAAACATTCAGTACTTC
NA	TRBV18	TRBD1	TRBJ1-2	CASSSLGQGATYGYTF	TGTGCCAGCTCAAGCCTGGGACAGGGGGCTACCTATGGCTACACCTTC
NA	TRBV6-5	NA	TRBJ1-5	CASRGPYSNQPQHF	TGTGCCAGCAGGGGGCCTTATAGCAATCAGCCCCAGCATTTT
NA	TRBV15	NA	TRBJ1-1	CATSRARSTEAFF	TGTGCCACCAGCAGAGCGCGGTCCACTGAAGCTTTCTTT
NA	TRBV27	NA	TRBJ1-1	CASSLNRRYTEAFF	TGTGCCAGCAGTTTAAACCGTCGGTACACTGAAGCTTTCTTT
NA	TRBV19	NA	TRBJ1-1	CASRHGTLPLNTEAFF	TGTGCCAGTCGCCACGGGACACTGCCCTTGAACACTGAAGCTTTCTTT
NA	TRBV28	TRBD1	TRBJ1-2	CASSLLTGGNGYTF	TGTGCCAGCAGTTTACTGACAGGGGGTAATGGCTACACCTTC
NA	TRBV4-1	NA	TRBJ1-2	CASSLLGVSGYTF	TGCGCCAGCAGTCTCCTAGGGGTTTCTGGCTACACCTTC
NA	TRBV27	NA	TRBJ1-1	CASSLRAMNTEAFF	TGTGCCAGCAGTTTACGAGCTATGAACACTGAAGCTTTCTTT
NA	TRBV27	TRBD2	TRBJ2-3	CASSSLAGFTDTQYF	TGTGCCAGCAGTTCCCTAGCGGGATTCACAGATACGCAGTATTTT
NA	TRBV19	TRBD1	TRBJ2-7	CASSTGQGAWYEQYF	TGTGCCAGTAGTACCGGACAGGGGGCTTGGTACGAGCAGTACTTC
NA	TRBV9	NA	TRBJ1-4	CASSVGGTNNEKLFF	TGTGCCAGCAGCGTAGGTGGGACAAATAATGAAAAACTGTTTTTT
NA	TRBV28	NA	TRBJ1-3	CASSLGGDSGNTIYF	TGTGCCAGCAGCCTAGGGGGGGACTCTGGAAACACCATATATTTT
NA	TRBV27	TRBD1	TRBJ1-5	CASRGTGVPQPQHF	TGTGCCAGCAGAGGGACAGGGGTACCTCAGCCCCAGCATTTT
NA	TRBV18	NA	TRBJ2-5	CASSPLDSQETQYF	TGTGCCAGCTCACCACTGGACAGCCAAGAGACCCAGTACTTC
NA	TRBV10-3	TRBD2	TRBJ2-5	CAISPRLAGDSETQYF	TGTGCCATCAGCCCTCGACTAGCGGGAGATTCGGAGACCCAGTACTTC
NA	TRBV19	NA	TRBJ1-1	CASSHTAGTEAFF	TGTGCCAGTAGTCACACTGCAGGCACTGAAGCTTTCTTT
NA	TRBV5-1	TRBD2	TRBJ2-2	CASSSPGLAANTGELFF	TGCGCCAGCAGCTCTCCGGGACTAGCGGCAAACACCGGGGAGCTGTTTTTT
NA	TRBV29-1	NA	TRBJ1-2	CSVAPGFNYGYTF	TGCAGCGTTGCCCCGGGGTTTAACTATGGCTACACCTTC
NA	TRBV19	NA	TRBJ1-5	CASSISAGKTNQPQHF	TGTGCCAGTAGTATTTCGGCAGGGAAAACCAATCAGCCCCAGCATTTT
NA	TRBV6-2/TRBV6-3	NA	TRBJ1-5	CASSPGEGAQPQHF	TGTGCCAGCAGCCCCGGCGAGGGCGCTCAGCCCCAGCATTTT
NA	TRBV19	NA	TRBJ1-1	CASREYRGGTEAFF	TGTGCCAGTAGAGAGTATCGGGGGGGAACTGAAGCTTTCTTT
NA	TRBV21-1	NA	TRBJ2-7	CASKAGNYEQYF	TGTGCCAGCAAGGCGGGAAACTACGAGCAGTACTTC
NA	TRBV5-8	TRBD1	TRBJ1-1	CASSLDRGRDTEAFF	TGTGCCAGCAGCTTGGACAGGGGGCGGGACACTGAAGCTTTCTTT
NA	TRBV19	NA	TRBJ1-1	CASSFSAGETEAFF	TGTGCCAGTAGTTTCAGTGCAGGGGAGACTGAAGCTTTCTTT
NA	TRBV21-1	NA	TRBJ2-6	CASSTWDRVYLSVNVLTF	TGTGCCAGCAGCACCTGGGACAGGGTATACCTTAGCGTCAACGTCCTGACTTTC
NA	TRBV5-1	NA	TRBJ1-6	CASSFKGEYNSPLHF	TGCGCCAGCAGCTTCAAGGGGGAATATAATTCACCCCTCCACTTT
NA	TRBV29-1	TRBD1	TRBJ2-2	CSVVVGTANTGELFF	TGCAGCGTTGTGGTGGGGACAGCGAACACCGGGGAGCTGTTTTTT
once	TRBV9	NA	TRBJ2-7	CASSVGGYYEQYF	TGTGCCAGCAGCGTAGGCGGTTATTACGAGCAGTACTTC
NA	TRBV5-4	NA	TRBJ2-5	CASSQKVSPRGSQYF	TGTGCCAGCAGTCAGAAAGTGTCTCCACGGGGGTCCCAGTACTTC
NA	TRBV5-4	NA	TRBJ2-7	CASSPSSHEQYF	TGTGCCAGCAGCCCTAGCTCCCACGAGCAGTACTTC
NA	TRBV6-5	NA	TRBJ2-2	CASSRTPDAGELFF	TGTGCCAGCAGTAGGACTCCGGACGCCGGGGAGCTGTTTTTT
NA	TRBV28	NA	TRBJ1-3	CASSLGGRSGNTIYF	TGTGCCAGCAGTTTAGGAGGAAGGTCTGGAAACACCATATATTTT
NA	TRBV9	TRBD2	TRBJ2-1	CASSVEPGERGGVDEQFF	TGTGCCAGCAGCGTAGAACCCGGTGAGCGGGGGGGCGTGGATGAGCAGTTCTTC
NA	TRBV21-1	NA	TRBJ1-1	CASSKGQGHTEAFF	TGTGCCAGCAGCAAAGGTCAGGGCCACACTGAAGCTTTCTTT
NA	TRBV7-2	TRBD2	TRBJ2-2	CASSITSGVNTGELFF	TGTGCCAGCAGCATTACTAGCGGGGTGAACACCGGGGAGCTGTTTTTT
NA	TRBV4-3	TRBD2	TRBJ2-1	CASSQEPSGGYNEQFF	TGCGCCAGCAGCCAAGAGCCTAGCGGGGGCTACAATGAGCAGTTCTTC
NA	TRBV30	NA	TRBJ1-1	CAWSAGRVGTEAFF	TGTGCCTGGAGTGCGGGGAGGGTGGGCACTGAAGCTTTCTTT
few	TRBV30	NA	TRBJ1-4	CAFQSLSAGNEKLFF	TGTGCCTTTCAATCACTCTCTGCGGGTAATGAAAAACTGTTTTTT
NA	TRBV6-5	NA	TRBJ1-5	CASRDNRVGNQPQHF	TGTGCCAGCAGGGACAACAGGGTTGGCAATCAGCCCCAGCATTTT
NA	TRBV29-1	NA	TRBJ1-2	CSVEDSGLNYGYTF	TGCAGCGTTGAAGATTCAGGTCTAAACTATGGCTACACCTTC
few	TRBV7-2	TRBD2	TRBJ2-7	CASSLEGGRNYEQYF	TGTGCCAGCAGCCTAGAGGGCGGGAGGAACTACGAGCAGTACTTC
NA	TRBV30	NA	TRBJ1-1	CAWSVAGDLNTEAFF	TGTGCCTGGAGTGTCGCGGGGGACCTGAACACTGAAGCTTTCTTT
NA	TRBV6-1	NA	TRBJ1-6	CASSEVSGLHF	TGTGCCAGCAGTGAGGTCTCCGGCCTCCACTTT
few	TRBV5-1	NA	TRBJ2-7	CASSFMAGEQYF	TGCGCCAGCAGCTTTATGGCGGGTGAGCAGTACTTC